This T cell receptor (beta chain) appears in the sequencing data of a study of T cells in Graves' hyperthyroidism and ophthalmopathy. Overall study: It was at initial diagnosis, before any treatment, that peripheral blood was collected.

From germline, CDR1 is LNHDA and CDR2 SQIVND (reference sequence). J was trimmed by 1 base and V by 5 bases; bases with no gene match: 6. The CDR3 runs to 15 residues. Graves' hyperthyroidism showing no ophthalmopathy progression within 18 months was considered stable. Amplified TCR beta CDR3 regions derived from RNA transcripts. The study used the HTBI primer set for a first-round RT-PCR of the TCR CDR3. TCRdb analysed the multiplex PCR reads with MiXCR anew, one entry per CDR3 protein. Among 210,000 or so distinct CDR3 sequences listed, under 20% were seen once. Sample: blood. This chain uses TRBV19 with TRBJ2-3, with TRBD2 matching 7 bases. The clonotype was recovered from a man aged 50-60 years with Graves' hyperthyroidism. CDR3 residues: CASSWASGRTDTQYF. Here the CDR3 DNA reads TGTGCCAGTAGTTGGGCTAGCGGACGCACAGATACGCAGTATTTT.